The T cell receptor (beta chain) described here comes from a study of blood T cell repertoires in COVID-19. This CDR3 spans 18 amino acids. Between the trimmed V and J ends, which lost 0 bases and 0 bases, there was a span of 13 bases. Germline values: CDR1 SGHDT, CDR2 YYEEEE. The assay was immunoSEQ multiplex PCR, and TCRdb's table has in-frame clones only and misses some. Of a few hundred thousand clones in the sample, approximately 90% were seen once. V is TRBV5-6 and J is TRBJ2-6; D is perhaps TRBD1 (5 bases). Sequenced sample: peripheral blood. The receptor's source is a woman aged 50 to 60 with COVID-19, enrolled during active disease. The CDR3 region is CASSLVIGVFSGANVLTF. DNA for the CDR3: TGTGCCAGCAGCTTGGTGATAGGGGTCTTCTCTGGGGCCAACGTCCTGACTTTC.